Below, 20 T cell receptor beta chains from the same sample are listed, as sequenced in a study of cytomegalovirus exposure and HLA in healthy donors. 13 Jbeta primers and 60 Vbeta primers were used for the PCR. Profiling relied on immunoSEQ multiplex PCR, and the TCRdb table lists in-frame clones only, not all of them. The table has roughly 100,000 clones, roughly 60% seen once; the top ten hold about 22%. Sequencing input: PBMCs. The origin of the receptors is a woman between 45 and 60 years old in good health and CMV-seropositive.

The chain is built from TRBV9 and TRBJ2-7; the match to TRBD2 covers 7 bases. V shed 0 bases and J 0 bases; nucleotides not matched to a gene: 12. CDR1 SGDLS and CDR2 YYNGEE come from the germline V gene. The CDR3 runs to 18 residues. CDR3 sequence: CASSVENGGTASSYEQYF. CDR3 DNA: TGTGCCAGCAGCGTAGAGAACGGGGGGACCGCCAGCTCCTACGAGCAGTACTTC.

The rearrangement joins TRBV28 to TRBJ1-1; D is possibly TRBD1 (6 bases). CDR1 MDHEN and CDR2 SYDVKM come from the germline V gene. This CDR3 comprises 15 residues. V was trimmed by 4 bases and J by 1 base, leaving 13 bases between them. The CDR3 DNA sequence: TGTGCCAGCAGTTCATACAGGGATGGGAACACTGAAGCTTTCTTT. Translation gives CASSSYRDGNTEAFF. The full variable domain, rest sourced from reference TRBV28 and TRBJ1-1, is DVKVTQSSRYLVKRTGEKVFLECVQDMDHENMFWYRQDPGLGLRLIYFSYDVKMKEKGDIPEGYSVSREKKERFSLILESASTNQTSMYLCASSSYRDGNTEAFFGQGTRLTVV.

This chain uses TRBV27 with TRBJ2-1; TRBD2 matches at 9 bases. The CDR3 has 15 residues. The J segment lost 7 bases and the V segment lost 3 bases, leaving 7 bases of the junction unmatched. Looked up from germline, CDR1 is MNHEY and CDR2 is SMNVEV (reference sequence). The CDR3 nucleotides read TGTGCCAGCAGTTTCCCCGCGGGGGGGCTAAATGAGCAGTTCTTC. Translation: CASSFPAGGLNEQFF.

CDR3 loop: CATAGLASGELFF. In DNA form, the CDR3 reads TGTGCCACCGCCGGACTAGCCTCCGGGGAGCTGTTTTTT. The chain combines TRBV19 with TRBJ2-2, with TRBD2 matching over 8 bases. Germline V gene sequence: CDR1 LNHDA, CDR2 SQIVND (reference sequence). The CDR3 spans 13 residues. J gave up 6 bases and V 10 bases, and 7 bases lay outside the gene matches.

V gene TRBV7-9 combines with J gene TRBJ1-3; TRBD1 aligns across 8 bases. This CDR3 comprises 16 residues. Germline CDR1 is SEHNR and CDR2 is FQNEAQ (reference sequence). V shed 5 bases and J 2 bases; nucleotides not matched to a gene: 8. The DNA of the CDR3 is TGTGCCAGCAGCCAAGGGACAGGTGGAGCTGGAAACACCATATATTTT. This codes for CASSQGTGGAGNTIYF.

This clone was found once. This chain links TRBV6-5 with TRBJ1-1, with D uncertain. The CDR3 covers 11 residues. Germline V gene data show CDR1 as MNHEY and CDR2 as SVGAGI. V lost 6 bases, J lost 8 bases, and 10 bases lay in between. This chain's CDR3 is CASRRGREAFF. The CDR3 nucleotides read TGTGCCAGCAGAAGAGGTAGGGAAGCTTTCTTT.

This clone came up a few times. The chain links TRBV18 to TRBJ2-5, with TRBD1 identical over 9 bases. Germline V gene sequence: CDR1 KGHSH, CDR2 LQKENI. V lost 4 bases to trimming and J lost 2 bases; unmatched junction nucleotides: 2. CDR3 length: 14 residues. In DNA form, the CDR3 reads TGTGCCAGCTCACGGGACAGGGCTCAAGAGACCCAGTACTTC. It yields the protein CASSRDRAQETQYF.

The rearrangement uses TRBV15 and TRBJ1-2; D is perhaps TRBD1 (5 bases). The V gene lost 0 bases and the J gene lost 8 bases, with 19 bases spanning the gap. Germline V gene lookup returns CDR1 LNHNV and CDR2 YYDKDF (reference sequence). The CDR3 contains 16 residues. The CDR3 nucleotides are TGTGCCACCAGCAGAGATAAGGGTCGTACAGGTCACGGCTACACCTTC. Its translation: CATSRDKGRTGHGYTF. The variable domain in full, completed from reference TRBV15 and TRBJ1-2, reads DAMVIQNPRYQVTQFGKPVTLSCSQTLNHNVMYWYQQKSSQAPKLLFHYYDKDFNNEADTPDNFQSRRPNTSFCFLDIRSPGLGDTAMYLCATSRDKGRTGHGYTFGSGTRLTVV.

J is TRBJ1-3 and V is TRBV5-1; the D is unclear. This CDR3 is built from 16 residues. Trimming pared 0 bases from V and 0 bases from J, leaving 10 bases between. From germline, CDR1 is SGHRS and CDR2 YFSETQ. CDR3 region: CASSLGEVTSGNTIYF. The CDR3, as DNA: TGCGCCAGCAGCTTGGGGGAGGTAACCTCTGGAAACACCATATATTTT.

This clone was observed at least ten times. The chain links TRBV2 to TRBJ1-2; TRBD1 matches 8 bases. J lost 8 bases, V lost 2 bases, and 13 bases had no gene match. The length of the CDR3 is 16 residues. The V gene's germline CDR1 is SNHLY and CDR2 FYNNEI. The CDR3 loop reads CASSEYLTGEIGGYTF. The CDR3 DNA sequence: TGTGCCAGCAGTGAATACTTGACAGGGGAAATCGGCGGCTACACCTTC.

This sequence joins TRBV9 and TRBJ2-3; TRBD1 matches at 10 bases. With V trimmed by 4 bases and J by 3 bases, 5 bases remained unmatched. CDR1 and CDR2 from the germline V gene are SGDLS and YYNGEE. The length of the CDR3 is 15 residues. The CDR3 nucleotides are TGTGCCAGCAGCTTTGGGACAGGGGTGACAGATACGCAGTATTTT. It codes for CASSFGTGVTDTQYF. Complete variable domain (other parts from reference TRBV9 and TRBJ2-3): DSGVTQTPKHLITATGQRVTLRCSPRSGDLSVYWYQQSLDQGLQFLIQYYNGEERAKGNILERFSAQQFPDLHSELNLSSLELGDSALYFCASSFGTGVTDTQYFGPGTRLTVL.

This clone occurred once. The rearrangement joins TRBV28 to TRBJ2-7; 9 nucleotides align to TRBD1. Trimming took 5 bases from V and 3 from J; bases not matched to a gene: 2. This CDR3 is 13 amino acids long. Looked up from germline, CDR1 is MDHEN and CDR2 is SYDVKM. For the CDR3, the DNA is TGTGCCAGCAGTGGGGACAGGGTCTACGAGCAGTACTTC. Residues: CASSGDRVYEQYF.

This chain connects TRBV23-1 to TRBJ2-1, with D uncertain. TRBV23-1 is designated an ORF whose function remains uncertain. This CDR3 has 16 amino acids. With 4 bases removed from V and 5 bases from J, the gap between germline ends came to 18 bases. The CDR3 loop reads CASSLVSGLINNEQFF. The CDR3 DNA reads TGCGCCAGCAGTCTTGTCTCAGGCCTTATTAACAATGAGCAGTTCTTC.

This chain connects TRBV7-3 to TRBJ2-3, with 12 bases lining up with TRBD1. Germline V gene lookup returns CDR1 SGHTA and CDR2 FQGTGA. Trimming took 5 bases from V and 6 from J; bases not matched to a gene: 9. CDR3 length: 16 amino acids. CDR3 sequence: CASSPSGTGGLDTQYF. The DNA for the CDR3 is TGTGCCAGCAGCCCTTCCGGGACAGGGGGCCTGGATACGCAGTATTTT.

This clone was found a few times. V is TRBV15 and J is TRBJ1-6; D possibly corresponds to TRBD1 (6 bases). The germline V gene encodes CDR1 LNHNV and CDR2 YYDKDF (reference sequence). CDR3 length: 15 residues. Deletions cut 0 bases from V and 7 bases from J, with 10 bases between. CDR3 sequence: CATSRDRQANSPLHF. CDR3 coding DNA: TGTGCCACCAGCAGAGATCGACAGGCCAATTCACCCCTCCACTTT.

This chain links TRBV19 with TRBJ2-2; no firm D call. With 3 bases removed from V and 0 bases from J, the gap between germline ends came to 5 bases. Germline V gene sequence: CDR1 LNHDA, CDR2 SQIVND (reference sequence). The CDR3 loop spans 14 amino acids. CDR3 sequence reads: CASSMAANTGELFF. The CDR3 DNA follows: TGTGCCAGTAGTATGGCAGCGAACACCGGGGAGCTGTTTTTT. The variable domain in full, with the rest retrieved from reference TRBV19 and TRBJ2-2, is DGGITQSPKYLFRKEGQNVTLSCEQNLNHDAMYWYRQDPGQGLRLIYYSQIVNDFQKGDIAEGYSVSREKKESFPLTVTSAQKNPTAFYLCASSMAANTGELFFGEGSRLTVL.

J is TRBJ1-6 and V is TRBV30, with TRBD1 as a possible D gene (5 bases). V lost 2 bases, J lost 7 bases, and 18 bases lay in between. CDR1 and CDR2 from the germline V gene are GTSNPN and SVGIG (reference sequence). CDR3 length: 16 residues. As DNA, the CDR3 is TGTGCCTGGAGTACTAGCGGGGGATATACGAATTCACCCCTCCACTTT. Residues: CAWSTSGGYTNSPLHF.

This chain uses TRBV28 with TRBJ1-2; TRBD1 matches at 8 bases. The CDR3 is 17 residues long. V was clipped by 5 bases and J by 7 bases; unmatched bases: 18. Germline-derived CDR1 and CDR2 are MDHEN and SYDVKM. CDR3 region: CASSPLGTGGRRAGYTF. The CDR3 DNA reads TGTGCCAGCAGTCCCCTGGGGACAGGCGGGCGTCGGGCTGGCTACACCTTC.

The V gene is TRBV18, the J gene TRBJ1-4, with 7 bases that match TRBD1. CDR1 is KGHSH and CDR2 is LQKENI in the germline V gene. Trimming removed 6 bases from V and 6 bases from J; junction bases left unmatched: 7. The CDR3 extends over 14 amino acids. The CDR3 sequence: CASSWAQGDEKLFF. The CDR3 DNA reads as TGTGCCAGCTCTTGGGCGCAGGGGGATGAAAAACTGTTTTTT.

This chain connects TRBV19 to TRBJ2-2; 10 nucleotides align to TRBD1. Per the germline V gene, CDR1 is LNHDA and CDR2 is SQIVND (reference sequence). This CDR3 contains 15 residues. J lost 7 bases, V lost 8 bases, and 10 bases had no gene match. The DNA of the CDR3 is TGTGCCAGTCGACCCGACAGGGGGCGAGGCGGGGAGCTGTTTTTT. Its translation: CASRPDRGRGGELFF.